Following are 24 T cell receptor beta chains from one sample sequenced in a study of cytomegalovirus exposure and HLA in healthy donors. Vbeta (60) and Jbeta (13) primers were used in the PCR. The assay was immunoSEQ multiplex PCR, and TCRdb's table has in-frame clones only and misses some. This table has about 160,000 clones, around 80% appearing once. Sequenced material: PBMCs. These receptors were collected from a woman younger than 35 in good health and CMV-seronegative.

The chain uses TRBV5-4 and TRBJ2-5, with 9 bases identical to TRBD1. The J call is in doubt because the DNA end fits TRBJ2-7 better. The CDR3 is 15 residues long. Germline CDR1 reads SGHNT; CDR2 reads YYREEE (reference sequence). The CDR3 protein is CASSKGQGVSYEQYF. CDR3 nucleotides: TGTGCCAGCAGCAAGGGACAGGGAGTGAGTTACGAGCAGTACTTC.

CDR3 nucleotide sequence: TGTGCCAGCAGTTTATCACTCCAGGACACTGAAGCTTTCTTT. Its protein product is CASSLSLQDTEAFF. The chain combines TRBV28 with TRBJ1-1; D unclear. Trimming took 1 base from V and 3 from J, leaving 9 bases between them. CDR1 MDHEN and CDR2 SYDVKM come from the germline V gene. CDR3 length: 14 amino acids.

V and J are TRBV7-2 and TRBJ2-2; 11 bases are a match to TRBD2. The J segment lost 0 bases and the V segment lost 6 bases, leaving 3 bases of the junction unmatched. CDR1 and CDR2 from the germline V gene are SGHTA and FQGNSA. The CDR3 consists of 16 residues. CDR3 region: CASSVAGGANTGELFF. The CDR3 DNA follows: TGTGCCAGCAGTGTAGCGGGAGGGGCGAACACCGGGGAGCTGTTTTTT.

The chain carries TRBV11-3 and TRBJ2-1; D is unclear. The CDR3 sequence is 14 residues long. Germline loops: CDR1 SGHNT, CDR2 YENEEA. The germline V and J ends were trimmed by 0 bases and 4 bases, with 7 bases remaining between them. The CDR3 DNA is TGTGCCAGCAGCTTAGATGCACAGTACAATGAGCAGTTCTTC. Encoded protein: CASSLDAQYNEQFF.

The CDR3 DNA is TGCAGTGCCTTCTATGGCTACACCTTC. It translates to CSAFYGYTF. The genes are TRBV20-1 and TRBJ1-2; unclear D gene. This CDR3 contains 9 residues. V was cut by 6 bases and J by 4 bases, with 3 bases left in between. Germline V gives CDR1 DFQATT, CDR2 SNEGSKA (reference sequence).

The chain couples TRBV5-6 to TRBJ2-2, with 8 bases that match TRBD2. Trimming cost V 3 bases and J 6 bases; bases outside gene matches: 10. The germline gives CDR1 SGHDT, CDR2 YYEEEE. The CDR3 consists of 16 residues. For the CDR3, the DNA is TGTGCCAGCAGCTCCTCTGAGCGGGAGTGGGCCGGGGAGCTGTTTTTT. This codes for CASSSSEREWAGELFF.

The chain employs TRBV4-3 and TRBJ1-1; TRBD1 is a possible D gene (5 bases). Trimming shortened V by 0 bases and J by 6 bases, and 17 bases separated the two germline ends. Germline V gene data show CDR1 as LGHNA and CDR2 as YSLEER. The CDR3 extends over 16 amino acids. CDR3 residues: CASSQEIQESRPEAFF. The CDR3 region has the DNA TGCGCCAGCAGCCAAGAGATACAGGAGAGTAGGCCTGAAGCTTTCTTT.

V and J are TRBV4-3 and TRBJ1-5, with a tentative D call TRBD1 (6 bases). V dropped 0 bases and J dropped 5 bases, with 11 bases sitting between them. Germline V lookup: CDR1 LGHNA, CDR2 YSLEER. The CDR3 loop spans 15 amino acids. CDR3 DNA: TGCGCCAGCAGCCAAGATCGGCAGGGGCATCAGCCCCAGCATTTT. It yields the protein CASSQDRQGHQPQHF.

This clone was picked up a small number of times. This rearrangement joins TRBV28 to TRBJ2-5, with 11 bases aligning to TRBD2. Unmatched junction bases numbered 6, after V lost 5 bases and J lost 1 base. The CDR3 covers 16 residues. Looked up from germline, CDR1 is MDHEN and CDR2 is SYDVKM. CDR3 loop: CASSQPSGRSQETQYF. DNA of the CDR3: TGTGCCAGCAGTCAACCTAGCGGGAGGAGCCAAGAGACCCAGTACTTC.

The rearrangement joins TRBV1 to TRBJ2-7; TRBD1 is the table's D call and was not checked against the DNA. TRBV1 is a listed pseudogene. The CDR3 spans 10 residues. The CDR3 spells CTSSRGQQYF. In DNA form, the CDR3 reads TGCACCAGCTCACGTGGCCAGCAGTACTTC.

Written as DNA, the CDR3 is TGTGCCAGCAGCTTCGGACAGGGGGATTCCTACGAGCAGTACTTC. This encodes CASSFGQGDSYEQYF. The J gene is TRBJ2-5, the V gene TRBV7-8; 10 bases match TRBD1. The J call may be wrong; the DNA end is better matched by TRBJ2-7. The CDR3 extends over 15 amino acids. The V gene's germline CDR1 is SGHVS and CDR2 FQNEAQ.

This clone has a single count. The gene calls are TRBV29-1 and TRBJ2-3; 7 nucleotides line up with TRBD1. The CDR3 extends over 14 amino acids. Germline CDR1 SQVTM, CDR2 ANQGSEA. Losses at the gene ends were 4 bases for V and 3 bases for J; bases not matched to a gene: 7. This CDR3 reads CSVAARGRTDTQYF. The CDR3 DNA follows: TGCAGCGTTGCAGCAAGGGGGCGAACAGATACGCAGTATTTT.

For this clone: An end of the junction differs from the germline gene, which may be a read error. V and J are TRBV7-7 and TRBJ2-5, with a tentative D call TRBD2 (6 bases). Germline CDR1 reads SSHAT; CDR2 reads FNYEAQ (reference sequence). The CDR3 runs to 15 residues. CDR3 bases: TGTGCTAGCAGCTTGGGGAGGCACTCCGAAGAGACCCAGTACTTC. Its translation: CASSLGRHSEETQYF.

DNA of the CDR3: TGTGCCAGCAGCTCAGGTTGGAATTCACCCCTCCACTTT. It specifies CASSSGWNSPLHF. The V and J genes are TRBV5-6 and TRBJ1-6; no clear D. The CDR3 is made up of 13 amino acids. From germline, CDR1 is SGHDT and CDR2 YYEEEE. V lost 3 bases and J 7 bases, leaving 8 bases between the germline ends.

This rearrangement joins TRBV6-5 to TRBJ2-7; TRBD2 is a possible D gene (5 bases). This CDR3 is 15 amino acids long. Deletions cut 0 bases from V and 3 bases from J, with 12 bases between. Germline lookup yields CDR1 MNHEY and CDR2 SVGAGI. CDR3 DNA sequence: TGTGCCAGCAGTTACTCACGGACTGAACTCTACGAGCAGTACTTC. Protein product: CASSYSRTELYEQYF.

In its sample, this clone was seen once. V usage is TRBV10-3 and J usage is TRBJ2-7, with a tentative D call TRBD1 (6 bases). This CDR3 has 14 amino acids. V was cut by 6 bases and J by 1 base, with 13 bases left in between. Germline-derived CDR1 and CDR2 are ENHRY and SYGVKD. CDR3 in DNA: TGTGCCATCAGCCCAGACAGGAGGTCCTACGAGCAGTACTTC. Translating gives CAISPDRRSYEQYF.

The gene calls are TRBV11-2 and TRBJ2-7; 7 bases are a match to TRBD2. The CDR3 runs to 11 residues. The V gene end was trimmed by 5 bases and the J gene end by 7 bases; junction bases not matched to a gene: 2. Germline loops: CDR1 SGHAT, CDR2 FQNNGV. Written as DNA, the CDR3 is TGTGCCAGCAGCCCCGGGGGGGAGCAGTACTTC. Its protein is CASSPGGEQYF.

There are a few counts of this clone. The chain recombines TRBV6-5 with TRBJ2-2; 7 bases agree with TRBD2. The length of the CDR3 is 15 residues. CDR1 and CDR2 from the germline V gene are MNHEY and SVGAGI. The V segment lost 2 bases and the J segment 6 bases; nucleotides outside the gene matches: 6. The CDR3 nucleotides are TGTGCCAGCAGTTACCGGCGGGAGCACCCCGGGGAGCTGTTTTTT. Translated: CASSYRREHPGELFF.

CDR3 in DNA: TGTGCCAGCAGTACTAGCGGGAGCTCCTACAATGAGCAGTTCTTC. It specifies CASSTSGSSYNEQFF. The gene calls are TRBV6-5 and TRBJ2-1, with 11 positions matching TRBD2. The CDR3 runs to 15 residues. The ends lost 5 bases at V and 0 bases at J; junction bases unmatched: 0. CDR1 and CDR2 from the germline V gene are MNHEY and SVGAGI.

CDR3 DNA: TGTGCCAGCAGTCCATATGGCCTGACTAGCGGGAGAGACGAGCAGTACTTC. Translation: CASSPYGLTSGRDEQYF. The chain employs TRBV28 and TRBJ2-7; 12 nucleotides agree with TRBD2. The CDR3 spans 17 residues. V gave up 5 bases and J gave up 5 bases; unmatched junction bases: 13. In germline, CDR1 is MDHEN, CDR2 SYDVKM.

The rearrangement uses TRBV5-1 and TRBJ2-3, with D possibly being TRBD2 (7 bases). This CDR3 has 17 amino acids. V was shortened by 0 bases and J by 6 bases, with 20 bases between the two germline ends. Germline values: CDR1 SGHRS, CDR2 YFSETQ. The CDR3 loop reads CASSLEGGASLLDTQYF. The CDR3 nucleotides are TGCGCCAGCAGCTTGGAGGGGGGGGCCTCCCTTTTGGATACGCAGTATTTT.

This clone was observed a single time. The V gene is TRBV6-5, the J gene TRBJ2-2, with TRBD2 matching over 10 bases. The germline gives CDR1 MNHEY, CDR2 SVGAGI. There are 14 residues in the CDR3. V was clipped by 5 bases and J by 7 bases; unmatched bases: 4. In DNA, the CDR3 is TGTGCCAGCAGTAAATCTAGCGGGGGCGGGGAGCTGTTTTTT. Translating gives CASSKSSGGGELFF.

CDR3 in amino acids: CASSPLHDYSGRIPYEQYF. The DNA for the CDR3 is TGTGCCAGCAGCCCACTTCATGATTATAGCGGGAGGATCCCCTACGAGCAGTACTTC. This chain connects TRBV27 to TRBJ2-7; 10 nucleotides line up with TRBD2. Germline CDR1 reads MNHEY; CDR2 reads SMNVEV (reference sequence). The CDR3 runs 19 residues. The V gene end was trimmed by 6 bases and the J gene end by 2 bases; junction bases not matched to a gene: 19.

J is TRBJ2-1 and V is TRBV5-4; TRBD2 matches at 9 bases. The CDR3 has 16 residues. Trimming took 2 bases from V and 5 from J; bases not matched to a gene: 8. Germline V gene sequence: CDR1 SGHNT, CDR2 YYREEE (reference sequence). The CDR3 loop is CASSLRSGSPHNEQFF. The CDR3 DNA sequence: TGTGCCAGCAGCTTACGTAGCGGGAGCCCCCACAATGAGCAGTTCTTC.